Listed below are T cell receptor beta chains from one sample, sequenced in a study of T cells in narcolepsy. Generated by immunoSEQ multiplex PCR, the TCRdb table keeps only in-frame clones and is missing some. The sample consists of 20,000 to 25,000 clones, about 92% of them appearing once. Sequencing was performed on CD45RA- memory CD4+ T cells from PBMCs. The receptor source for this set is a human donor with narcolepsy. Both conserved end residues are part of each CDR3. D genes are given only for firm matches. Part of the rows lack a size; the others show once, few, many or a class for expanded clones.

-	TRBJ1-4	TRBV30	-	TGTGCCTGGAGTCGCGGCTTAGAAGAAAAACTGTTTTTT	CAWSRGLEEKLFF
-	TRBJ2-7	TRBV1	-	TGCACCAGCAGCACTAAGAGCGGGAGAACCTACGAGCAGTACTTC	CTSSTKSGRTYEQYF
-	TRBJ2-7	TRBV30	-	TGTGCCTGGACCAGAGACATTAACTCCTACGAGCAGTACTTC	CAWTRDINSYEQYF
-	TRBJ1-2	TRBV7-8	TRBD1	TGTGCCAGCAGTCATGACAGGGGCCTCTTCTTC	CASSHDRGLFF
-	TRBJ1-3	TRBV18	TRBD1	TGTGCCAGCTCAAGTTGGGACAGTGGAAACACCATATATTTT	CASSSWDSGNTIYF
once	TRBJ1-2	TRBV7-9	TRBD1	TGTGCCAGCAGCTCCTACTGGGGAACCGGGACAGGGTATAACTATGGCTACACCTTC	CASSSYWGTGTGYNYGYTF
-	TRBJ2-3	TRBV4-2	-	TGTGCCAGCAGCCAAGAGGGGACGACAGATACGCAGTATTTT	CASSQEGTTDTQYF
-	TRBJ2-7	TRBV2	-	TGTGCCAGCAGTGACCCCGGCGGGATTGGCTACGAGCAGTACTTC	CASSDPGGIGYEQYF
-	TRBJ1-1	TRBV7-2	TRBD1	TGTGCCAGCACCAACCAGGGGGCGATGGACACTGAAGCTTTCTTT	CASTNQGAMDTEAFF
-	TRBJ1-5	TRBV30	TRBD1	TGTGCCTGGAGTGTACAGGGACAGGGGGTACAACCCCAGCATTTT	CAWSVQGQGVQPQHF
-	TRBJ1-3	TRBV12-5	-	TGTGCTAGTGGTTTGGTTCCGGGGGACCGGACCATATATTTT	CASGLVPGDRTIYF
-	TRBJ1-2	TRBV5-1	-	TGCGCCAGCAGCCCCCAAGGTAACTATGGCTACACCTTC	CASSPQGNYGYTF
-	TRBJ1-2	TRBV19	-	TGTGCCAGTAGTATAGCCGGCAGCCACCCCTATGGCTACACCTTC	CASSIAGSHPYGYTF
-	TRBJ1-6	TRBV19	TRBD1	TGTGCCAGTAGAAGGGACAGTGCATCACCCCTCCACTTT	CASRRDSASPLHF
-	TRBJ1-2	TRBV27	-	TGTGCCAGCAGTCGACAGCCCGGGGTATATGGCTACACCTTC	CASSRQPGVYGYTF
-	TRBJ2-3	TRBV29-1	-	TGCAGCGCCACTGACAGAAACACAGATACGCAGTATTTT	CSATDRNTDTQYF
-	TRBJ2-5	TRBV18	TRBD2	TGTGCCAGCTCAACAGCCCTGGCGGGAGAAGAGACCCAGTACTTC	CASSTALAGEETQYF
-	TRBJ1-4	TRBV7-9	-	TGTGCCAGCAGCTTGGCCGGGACGGGTAATGAAAAACTGTTTTTT	CASSLAGTGNEKLFF
-	TRBJ1-5	TRBV4-2	-	TGTGCCAGCAGCCAAGATTTCCGGACGGATAGCAATCAGCCCCAGCATTTT	CASSQDFRTDSNQPQHF
-	TRBJ1-2	TRBV7-2	TRBD1	TGTGCCAGCAGCTCGTCACAGGGGGAGGTTGGCTACACCTTC	CASSSSQGEVGYTF
-	TRBJ2-7	TRBV5-5	TRBD2	TGTGCCAGCAGCATAGCCGGGACTAGCGGGAAATACGAGCAGTACTTC	CASSIAGTSGKYEQYF
-	TRBJ1-1	TRBV2	-	TGTGCCAGCAGGACCTCCGGCGCGAAGAACACTGAAGCTTTCTTT	CASRTSGAKNTEAFF
-	TRBJ1-2	TRBV19	TRBD1	TGTGCCAGTAGTCGGGACAGGGGCAACTATGGCTACACCTTC	CASSRDRGNYGYTF
once	TRBJ2-7	TRBV30	TRBD1	TGTGCCTGGAGTGGACAGGGGTGGGAGCAGTACTTC	CAWSGQGWEQYF
-	TRBJ2-3	TRBV5-8	-	TGTGCCAGCAGCCGGAGTGGTTACCCCACAGATACGCAGTATTTT	CASSRSGYPTDTQYF
once	TRBJ2-7	TRBV30	-	TGTGCCTGGAGTTTCCAGGGCTACGAGCAGTACTTC	CAWSFQGYEQYF